These 14 T cell receptor beta chains originate from one sample sequenced in a study of regulatory T cells in long-lasting Graves disease. Investigators prepared the TCR beta libraries by applying iRepertoire HTBI primers and Arm-PCR of CDR3 regions. TCRdb recomputed calls from the multiplex PCR reads with MiXCR, one row per CDR3 protein. Here the sample spans under 700,000 distinct CDR3 sequences, approximately 16% being singletons. Time point specified: newly diagnosed GD, antithyroid drugs for less than 3 months. The TCR library used RNA extracted from PBMCs. This sample also belongs to another study, concerning T cells in Graves' hyperthyroidism and ophthalmopathy.

Sequences were derived from peripheral blood mononuclear cells (PBMCs), sampled at new diagnosis, from a patient treated with antithyroid drugs. All receptors come from a middle-aged woman with Graves disease.

The chain joins TRBV27 to TRBJ2-1; 11 nucleotides agree with TRBD2. The V and J ends lost 4 bases and 5 bases, in that order; junction bases with no gene match: 13. Per germline, CDR1 MNHEY and CDR2 SMNVEV (reference sequence). The CDR3 runs 18 residues. The CDR3 reads CASSSPGSSGGLNNEQFF. DNA of the CDR3: TGTGCCAGCAGTTCCCCAGGGTCTAGCGGGGGGTTAAACAATGAGCAGTTCTTC.

This clonotype was counted only a few times. The V and J genes are TRBV4-1 and TRBJ1-5; D perhaps matches TRBD1 (5 bases). This CDR3 is 15 amino acids long. Germline V gene sequence: CDR1 MGHRA, CDR2 YSYEKL. The ends were cut back, 4 bases at V and 7 bases at J, with 17 bases in the middle. The CDR3 region is CASSLMGGGYQPQHF. CDR3 coding DNA: TGCGCCAGCAGCCTGATGGGGGGAGGGTACCAGCCCCAGCATTTT.

This clonotype has ten or more counts. This chain joins TRBV28 and TRBJ1-5; the match to TRBD1 covers 7 bases. Unmatched junction bases numbered 5, after V lost 6 bases and J lost 3 bases. Germline CDR1 reads MDHEN; CDR2 reads SYDVKM. The CDR3 is 14 amino acids. In nucleotides, the CDR3 is TGTGCCAGCAGCAGACAGGGCACCAATCAGCCCCAGCATTTT. This sequence encodes CASSRQGTNQPQHF. Full variable domain (remainder filled in from reference TRBV28 and TRBJ1-5): DVKVTQSSRYLVKRTGEKVFLECVQDMDHENMFWYRQDPGLGLRLIYFSYDVKMKEKGDIPEGYSVSREKKERFSLILESASTNQTSMYLCASSRQGTNQPQHFGDGTRLSIL.

J is TRBJ2-7 and V is TRBV7-9; D may be TRBD1 (6 bases). Germline CDR1 is SEHNR and CDR2 is FQNEAQ (reference sequence). This CDR3 contains 17 residues. Trimming pared 7 bases from V and 2 bases from J, leaving 24 bases between. CDR3: CASIPGDPLTGPYEQYF. The CDR3, as DNA: TGTGCCAGCATACCAGGGGATCCCCTTACCGGGCCCTACGAGCAGTACTTC. Full variable domain (rest looked up from reference TRBV7-9 and TRBJ2-7): DTGVSQNPRHKITKRGQNVTFRCDPISEHNRLYWYRQTLGQGPEFLTYFQNEAQLEKSRLLSDRFSAERPKGSFSTLEIQRTEQGDSAMYLCASIPGDPLTGPYEQYFGPGTRLTVT.

The V call is TRBV19, the J call TRBJ1-2; D is ambiguous. The CDR3 has 13 amino acids. Deletions cut 3 bases from V and 6 bases from J, with 11 bases between. CDR1 and CDR2 (germline): LNHDA, SQIVND (reference sequence). The chain's CDR3 is CASSMSLKNGYTF. In DNA form, the CDR3 reads TGTGCCAGTAGTATGTCTTTAAAGAATGGCTACACCTTC.

This clonotype was counted ten times or more. The V call is TRBV28, the J call TRBJ2-5, with TRBD1 as a possible D gene (5 bases). CDR1 and CDR2 from the germline V gene are MDHEN and SYDVKM. The CDR3 has 15 amino acids. V lost 5 bases, J lost 7 bases, and 20 bases lay in between. The CDR3 nucleotides are TGTGCCAGCAGTAGGAGCTCAGGGCGCCTCGGGACCCAGTACTTC. Translating it yields CASSRSSGRLGTQYF. The full variable domain, completed using reference TRBV28 and TRBJ2-5, is DVKVTQSSRYLVKRTGEKVFLECVQDMDHENMFWYRQDPGLGLRLIYFSYDVKMKEKGDIPEGYSVSREKKERFSLILESASTNQTSMYLCASSRSSGRLGTQYFGPGTRLLVL.

V is TRBV20-1 and J is TRBJ2-3; a possible D gene is TRBD2 (6 bases). The CDR3 consists of 16 residues. Germline CDR1 is DFQATT and CDR2 is SNEGSKA (reference sequence). With 2 bases removed from V and 2 bases from J, the gap between germline ends came to 17 bases. The CDR3 sequence is CSARPLGAGSTDTQYF. The CDR3 coding sequence is TGCAGTGCTAGACCCCTGGGTGCGGGGTCCACAGATACGCAGTATTTT.

Remarks on this clonotype: A much bigger clone sits one base away, suggesting this may be a read error. This sequence joins TRBV24-1 and TRBJ2-2; TRBD1 agrees at 7 bases. CDR3 length: 16 amino acids. Unmatched junction bases numbered 7, after V lost 4 bases and J lost 3 bases. The germline CDR1 and CDR2 sequences are KGHDR and SFDVKD. CDR3 nucleotides: TGTGCCACCAGTGAGGACGAGACAGGGTACACCGGGGAGCTGTTTTTT. Amino acid sequence: CATSEDETGYTGELFF.

The chain couples TRBV5-6 to TRBJ2-1; a possible D gene is TRBD1 (5 bases). This CDR3 comprises 14 residues. CDR1 is SGHDT, CDR2 YYEEEE, per germline. V was shortened by 2 bases and J by 0 bases, with 6 bases between the two germline ends. The DNA for the CDR3 is TGTGCCAGCAGCTTAGGACACTCCTACAATGAGCAGTTCTTC. It codes for CASSLGHSYNEQFF.

This sequence joins TRBV27 and TRBJ2-7; no definite D call. Per germline, CDR1 MNHEY and CDR2 SMNVEV (reference sequence). Trimming pared 6 bases from V and 3 bases from J, leaving 12 bases between. This CDR3 region has 13 residues. For the CDR3, the DNA is TGTGCCAGCAGCGTGGGATGGGGCTACGAGCAGTACTTC. Encoded protein: CASSVGWGYEQYF.

This clonotype has a single count. This sequence joins TRBV29-1 and TRBJ2-2; TRBD2 aligns across 9 bases. The ends lost 6 bases at V and 10 bases at J; junction bases unmatched: 12. The V gene's germline CDR1 is SQVTM and CDR2 ANQGSEA. There are 14 residues in the CDR3. CDR3 region: CSVDGRAGGQELFF. CDR3 coding DNA: TGCAGCGTAGATGGTAGGGCGGGGGGGCAGGAGCTGTTTTTT.

This clonotype has at least ten counts. The chain uses TRBV3-1 and TRBJ1-5, with D unresolved. Germline V CDR1 and CDR2: LGHDT, YNNKEL (reference sequence). This CDR3 is built from 16 residues. Between the trimmed V and J ends, which lost 1 base and 2 bases, there was a span of 12 bases. The CDR3 spells CASSQAKDMGNQPQHF. The CDR3 DNA reads as TGTGCCAGCAGCCAAGCCAAGGATATGGGCAATCAGCCCCAGCATTTT.

The genes are TRBV19 and TRBJ1-5; no firm D call. V lost 1 base to trimming and J lost 3 bases, with 7 bases between them. Germline values: CDR1 LNHDA, CDR2 SQIVND (reference sequence). The CDR3 is made up of 14 amino acids. CDR3 nucleotide sequence: TGTGCCAGTAGTATAGTGGCACTCAATCAGCCCCAGCATTTT. It codes for CASSIVALNQPQHF.

This clonotype was seen many times. The V gene is TRBV2, the J gene TRBJ2-1; TRBD2 aligns across 8 bases. This CDR3 has 14 residues. CDR1 is SNHLY and CDR2 is FYNNEI in the germline V gene. Losses at the gene ends were 10 bases for V and 3 bases for J; bases not matched to a gene: 8. CDR3 coding DNA: TGTGCCACCCGGGGGCTAGCGGGCTACAATGAGCAGTTCTTC. Its translation: CATRGLAGYNEQFF.